Below, 18 T cell receptor beta chains from the same sample are listed, as sequenced in a study of post-analysis software for immune sequencing data. General study results and limits: Five TRBV segments appeared more often in patients than in controls, and TRBV5-6, TRBV5-1 and TRBV20-1 were among these.

TCR beta libraries were prepared from cDNA with unique molecular identifiers. TCRdb re-analysed the PCR reads in MiXCR, keeping a single row per CDR3 protein. Of hundreds of thousands of distinct CDR3 sequences listed, around 47% are singletons. Their recognized antigens are unknown. The specimen sequenced was blood. These receptors were collected from a girl under 18 with multiple sclerosis.

This clonotype has only a few counts. The chain uses TRBV7-9 and TRBJ2-7; 8 bases agree with TRBD1. The junction had 8 bases not matched to a gene; V was cut back by 4 bases and J by 3 bases. This CDR3 comprises 15 residues. The germline CDR1 and CDR2 sequences are SEHNR and FQNEAQ (reference sequence). The chain's CDR3 is CASSYPRDRSYEQYF. The CDR3 DNA follows: TGTGCCAGCAGCTACCCCCGGGACAGGAGCTACGAGCAGTACTTC.

The chain couples TRBV6-2 or TRBV6-3 to TRBJ2-3; D possibly corresponds to TRBD2 (6 bases). V was shortened by 2 bases and J by 0 bases, with 18 bases between the two germline ends. Germline CDR1 and CDR2: MNHEY and SVGEGT. This CDR3 has 18 amino acids. This CDR3 is CASSYHLRDLSSTDTQYF. CDR3 in DNA: TGTGCCAGCAGTTACCACCTTAGGGACTTATCTAGCACAGATACGCAGTATTTT.

The V call is TRBV7-7, the J call TRBJ1-4; a weak D match, TRBD1 (5 bases). The CDR3 runs 14 residues. The V gene's germline CDR1 is SSHAT and CDR2 FNYEAQ (reference sequence). V was clipped by 4 bases and J by 1 base, with 7 bases between them. As DNA, the CDR3 is TGTGCCAGCAGCTCAGGGTTAACTAATGAAAAACTGTTTTTT. It codes for CASSSGLTNEKLFF.

The chain carries TRBV12-3 or TRBV12-4 and TRBJ2-1, with D unclear. The CDR3 extends over 14 amino acids. The V and J ends lost 3 bases and 7 bases respectively, with 13 bases between them. CDR3 protein: CASSLPTLTNEQFF. The CDR3 coding sequence is TGTGCCAGCAGTTTGCCCACCCTTACGAATGAGCAGTTCTTC.

This clonotype occurred a few times. The chain carries TRBV5-6 and TRBJ2-1; TRBD1 is a possible D gene (6 bases). The CDR3 covers 15 residues. The germline V gene has CDR1 SGHDT and CDR2 YYEEEE. V lost 4 bases to trimming and J lost 5 bases, with 16 bases between them. DNA for the CDR3: TGTGCCAGCAGCCCGGAGACAGGCACTCACAATGAGCAGTTCTTC. This sequence encodes CASSPETGTHNEQFF.

This clonotype showed up just a few times. The V gene is TRBV7-3, the J gene TRBJ2-1, with TRBD2 identical over 12 bases. CDR1 is SGHTA, CDR2 FQGTGA, per germline. The CDR3 runs to 16 residues. V trimming: 5 bases; J trimming: 8 bases; junction bases outside the gene matches: 10. CDR3 DNA sequence: TGTGCCAGCAGCCCCACTAGCGGGGGGCCCGTCTATGAGCAGTTCTTC. Translating it yields CASSPTSGGPVYEQFF.

The rearrangement joins TRBV2 to TRBJ1-2; unclear D gene. The V gene's germline CDR1 is SNHLY and CDR2 FYNNEI. The CDR3 is 14 amino acids. Trimming stripped 1 base from V and 8 bases from J, with 14 bases between. The CDR3 spells CASSEVGPSMGYTF. The CDR3 nucleotides are TGTGCCAGCAGTGAAGTTGGACCTTCCATGGGCTACACCTTC.

The sample holds a few counts of this clonotype. The chain joins TRBV29-1 to TRBJ1-2; D is unresolved. Per germline, CDR1 SQVTM and CDR2 ANQGSEA. This CDR3 has 11 residues. V was clipped by 7 bases and J by 6 bases, with 12 bases between them. CDR3 coding DNA: TGCAGCGCCGCCTTTACTCATGGCTACACCTTC. It codes for CSAAFTHGYTF. Based on the CDR3 plus reference TRBV29-1 and TRBJ1-2, the full variable domain is SAVISQKPSRDICQRGTSLTIQCQVDSQVTMMFWYRQQPGQSLTLIATANQGSEATYESGFVIDKFPISRPNLTFSTLTVSNMSPEDSSIYLCSAAFTHGYTFGSGTRLTVV.

This chain joins TRBV14 and TRBJ2-7; TRBD1 aligns across 10 bases. After removal of 5 bases from V and 0 bases from J, the junction contained 4 bases not matched to a gene. This CDR3 spans 15 amino acids. From germline, CDR1 is SGHDN and CDR2 FVKESK. The DNA for the CDR3 is TGTGCCAGCAGCGCCGGGACAGGGGACTCCTACGAGCAGTACTTC. Translating gives CASSAGTGDSYEQYF.

A few counts support this clonotype. This chain uses TRBV24-1 with TRBJ2-1; the D gene is possibly TRBD2 (5 bases). Germline V lookup: CDR1 KGHDR, CDR2 SFDVKD. The CDR3 extends over 12 amino acids. The V end was cut by 9 bases, the J end by 3 bases, with 8 bases between. Written as DNA, the CDR3 is TGTGCCACCGGAGGCAGCTACAATGAGCAGTTCTTC. It translates to CATGGSYNEQFF.

This clonotype showed up just a few times. The CDR3: CAIRTDGAYEQYF. CDR3 nucleotide sequence: TGTGCCATCAGAACCGACGGGGCCTACGAGCAGTACTTC. The chain links TRBV10-3 to TRBJ2-7, with D possibly TRBD2 on 5 matching bases. The germline gives CDR1 ENHRY, CDR2 SYGVKD. This CDR3 is 13 amino acids long. V lost 6 bases, J lost 2 bases, and 11 bases lay in between.

V usage is TRBV28 and J usage is TRBJ2-7, with 11 bases matching TRBD2. The CDR3 is 14 residues long. The germline V gene encodes CDR1 MDHEN and CDR2 SYDVKM. Losses at the gene ends were 4 bases for V and 5 bases for J; bases not matched to a gene: 4. The CDR3 DNA reads TGTGCCAGCAGTTCACTAGCGGGAGTAAACGAGCAGTACTTC. It yields the protein CASSSLAGVNEQYF.

The chain is built from TRBV20-1 and TRBJ2-5; the D is unclear. The V end lost 0 bases, the J end lost 2 bases, and 16 bases lay between the germline ends. The CDR3 covers 16 residues. The germline V gene has CDR1 DFQATT and CDR2 SNEGSKA (reference sequence). The DNA of the CDR3 is TGCAGTGCTAGAGATAGACTCTGGGAAATTCAAGAGACCCAGTACTTC. It codes for CSARDRLWEIQETQYF.

This clonotype has more than one count but fewer than ten. This chain joins TRBV12-3 or TRBV12-4 and TRBJ2-1; D is possibly TRBD1 (5 bases). This CDR3 has 11 amino acids. Trimming stripped 5 bases from V and 12 bases from J, with 11 bases between. Here the CDR3 reads CASSPSRGQFF. CDR3 nucleotides: TGTGCCAGCAGTCCCTCTAGGGGGCAGTTCTTC.

The CDR3 here is CASSLGLAWEQFF. Here the CDR3 DNA reads TGCGCCAGCAGCTTGGGACTAGCATGGGAGCAGTTCTTC. This sequence joins TRBV5-1 and TRBJ2-1; 7 bases line up with TRBD2. The CDR3 has 13 amino acids. CDR1 SGHRS and CDR2 YFSETQ come from the germline V gene. The V and J ends lost 0 bases and 10 bases, in that order; junction bases with no gene match: 4.

Notes on this clonotype: Given the absence of the conserved phenylalanine or tryptophan at the CDR3 end, a read error is likely. This chain's CDR3 is CASSLGAANEQFL. The CDR3 region has the DNA TGTGCCAGCAGCTTGGGCGCGGCCAATGAGCAGTTCCTC. The V gene is TRBV5-6, the J gene TRBJ2-1; D unclear. In germline, CDR1 is SGHDT, CDR2 YYEEEE. V lost 0 bases and J 6 bases, leaving 7 bases between the germline ends. The CDR3 runs 13 residues.

V gene TRBV18 combines with J gene TRBJ1-1; the D is unclear. V shed 3 bases and J shed 1 base, with 6 bases lying between them. Germline V gives CDR1 KGHSH, CDR2 LQKENI. The CDR3 extends over 13 amino acids. CDR3 sequence (DNA): TGTGCCAGCTCACCCTTGGCGAACACTGAAGCTTTCTTT. Protein product: CASSPLANTEAFF.

The chain's CDR3 is CASSQVGQSYEQYF. The CDR3, as DNA: TGCGCCAGCAGCCAAGTAGGACAGTCCTACGAGCAGTACTTC. This chain connects TRBV4-1 to TRBJ2-7; a weak D match, TRBD1 (6 bases). The V and J ends lost 1 base and 1 base respectively, with 8 bases between them. CDR1 and CDR2 (germline): MGHRA, YSYEKL. The CDR3 runs 14 residues.